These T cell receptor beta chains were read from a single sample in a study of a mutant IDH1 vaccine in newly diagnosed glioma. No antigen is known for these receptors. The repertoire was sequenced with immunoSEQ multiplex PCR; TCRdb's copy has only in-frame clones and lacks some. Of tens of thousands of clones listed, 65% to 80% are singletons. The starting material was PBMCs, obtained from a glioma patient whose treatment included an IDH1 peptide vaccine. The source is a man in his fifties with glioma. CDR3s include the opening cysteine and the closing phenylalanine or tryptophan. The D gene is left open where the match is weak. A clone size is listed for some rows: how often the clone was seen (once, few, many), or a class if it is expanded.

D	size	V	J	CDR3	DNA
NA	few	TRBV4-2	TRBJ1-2	CASSQDLQRYTF	TGTGCCAGCAGCCAAGATCTCCAGCGCTACACCTTC
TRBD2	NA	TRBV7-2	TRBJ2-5	CASSPGTSGGETQYF	TGTGCCAGCAGCCCAGGGACTAGCGGGGGGGAGACCCAGTACTTC
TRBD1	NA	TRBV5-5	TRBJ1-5	CASSLGGDRAQPQHF	TGTGCCAGCAGCTTGGGGGGGGACAGGGCTCAGCCCCAGCATTTT
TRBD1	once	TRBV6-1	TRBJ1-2	CASSASGGVLGYTF	TGTGCCAGCAGTGCCTCAGGGGGCGTCCTCGGCTACACCTTC
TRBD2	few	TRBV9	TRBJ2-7	CASSPHERGIYEQYF	TGTGCCAGCAGCCCCCACGAGCGGGGTATCTACGAGCAGTACTTC
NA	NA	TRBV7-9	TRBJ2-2	CASSLRLDYDGELFF	TGTGCCAGCAGCCTCCGCCTCGATTACGACGGGGAGCTGTTTTTT
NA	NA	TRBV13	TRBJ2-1	CASSLPTRGYYNEQFF	TGTGCCAGCAGCTTACCCACCAGGGGATACTACAATGAGCAGTTCTTC
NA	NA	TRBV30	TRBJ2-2	CACSRQTYTGELFF	TGTGCCTGCTCTAGACAGACTTACACCGGGGAGCTGTTTTTT
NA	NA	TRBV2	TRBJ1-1	CASSGIVENTEAFF	TGTGCCAGCAGTGGGATCGTGGAGAACACTGAAGCTTTCTTT
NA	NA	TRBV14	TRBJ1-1	CASSQVGNTEAFF	TGTGCCAGCAGCCAAGTCGGAAACACTGAAGCTTTCTTT
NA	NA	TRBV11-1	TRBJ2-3	CASSLLQGSTDTQYF	TGTGCCAGCAGCTTGCTACAGGGTAGCACAGATACGCAGTATTTT
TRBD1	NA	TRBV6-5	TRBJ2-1	CASSFTGQGNNEQFF	TGTGCCAGCAGTTTCACGGGACAGGGGAACAATGAGCAGTTCTTC
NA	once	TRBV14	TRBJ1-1	CASSQEPGNTEAFF	TGTGCCAGCAGCCAAGAACCCGGGAACACTGAAGCTTTCTTT
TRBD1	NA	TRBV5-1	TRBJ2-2	CASSLDRGLAGELFF	TGCGCCAGCAGCTTGGATAGGGGGCTAGCCGGGGAGCTGTTTTTT
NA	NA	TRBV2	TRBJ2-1	CASRVSLDPYNEQFF	TGTGCCAGCAGAGTAAGTCTCGACCCCTACAATGAGCAGTTCTTC
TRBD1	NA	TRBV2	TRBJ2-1	CASSADREQFF	TGTGCCAGCAGTGCGGACAGGGAGCAGTTCTTC
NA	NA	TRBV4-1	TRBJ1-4	CASSEGTQAINEKLFF	TGCGCCAGCAGTGAAGGCACACAGGCGATAAATGAAAAACTGTTTTTT
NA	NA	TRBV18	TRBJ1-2	CASSPPGEAISGYTF	TGTGCCAGCTCACCACCGGGGGAGGCTATTAGTGGCTACACCTTC
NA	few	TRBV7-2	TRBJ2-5	CASSLGIETQYF	TGTGCCAGCAGCTTAGGGATAGAGACCCAGTACTTC
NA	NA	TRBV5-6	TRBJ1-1	CASSSSYGRTEAFF	TGTGCCAGCAGCTCCTCGTACGGACGGACTGAAGCTTTCTTT
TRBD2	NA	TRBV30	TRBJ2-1	CAWSPPGLAGGNEQFF	TGTGCCTGGAGCCCCCCGGGACTAGCGGGGGGTAATGAGCAGTTCTTC
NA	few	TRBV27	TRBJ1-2	CATSHGDPFVGYGYTF	TGTGCCACCTCCCATGGGGACCCCTTCGTCGGCTATGGCTACACCTTC
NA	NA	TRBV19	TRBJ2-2	CASSKTGELFF	TGTGCCAGTAGTAAGACCGGGGAGCTGTTTTTT
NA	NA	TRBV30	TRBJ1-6	CACNTGSLHF	TGTGCCTGCAACACGGGCTCCCTCCACTTT
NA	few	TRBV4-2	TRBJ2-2	CASSPNTGELFF	TGTGCCAGCAGCCCTAACACCGGGGAGCTGTTTTTT
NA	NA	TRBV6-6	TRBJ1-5	CAAGASQPQHF	TGTGCCGCGGGAGCGAGTCAGCCCCAGCATTTT
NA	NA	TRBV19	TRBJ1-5	CASSTGVLLPNQPQHF	TGTGCCAGTAGTACAGGGGTGTTACTCCCCAATCAGCCCCAGCATTTT
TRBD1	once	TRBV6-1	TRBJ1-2	CAGEGQGAYGYTF	TGTGCCGGGGAGGGGCAGGGGGCCTATGGCTACACCTTC
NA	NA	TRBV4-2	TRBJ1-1	CASSHKSGSNTEAFF	TGTGCCAGCAGCCACAAATCCGGGAGTAACACTGAAGCTTTCTTT
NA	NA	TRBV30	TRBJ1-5	CAWSAGVGNQPQHF	TGTGCCTGGAGTGCAGGGGTGGGCAATCAGCCCCAGCATTTT
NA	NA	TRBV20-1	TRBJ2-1	CSASYNEQFF	TGCAGTGCTAGTTACAATGAGCAGTTCTTC
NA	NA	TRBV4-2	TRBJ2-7	CASSQSARGSGYEQYF	TGTGCCAGCAGCCAGTCGGCACGGGGTAGCGGCTACGAGCAGTACTTC
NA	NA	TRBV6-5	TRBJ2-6	CASSRDSSGANVLTF	TGTGCCAGCAGCCGAGACAGTTCTGGGGCCAACGTCCTGACTTTC
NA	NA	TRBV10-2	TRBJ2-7	CASSLGTFSSYEQYF	TGCGCCAGCAGTTTAGGGACATTTAGCTCCTACGAGCAGTACTTC
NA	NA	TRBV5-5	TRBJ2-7	CASSLEEGRYEQYF	TGTGCCAGCAGCTTGGAAGAAGGGAGATACGAGCAGTACTTC